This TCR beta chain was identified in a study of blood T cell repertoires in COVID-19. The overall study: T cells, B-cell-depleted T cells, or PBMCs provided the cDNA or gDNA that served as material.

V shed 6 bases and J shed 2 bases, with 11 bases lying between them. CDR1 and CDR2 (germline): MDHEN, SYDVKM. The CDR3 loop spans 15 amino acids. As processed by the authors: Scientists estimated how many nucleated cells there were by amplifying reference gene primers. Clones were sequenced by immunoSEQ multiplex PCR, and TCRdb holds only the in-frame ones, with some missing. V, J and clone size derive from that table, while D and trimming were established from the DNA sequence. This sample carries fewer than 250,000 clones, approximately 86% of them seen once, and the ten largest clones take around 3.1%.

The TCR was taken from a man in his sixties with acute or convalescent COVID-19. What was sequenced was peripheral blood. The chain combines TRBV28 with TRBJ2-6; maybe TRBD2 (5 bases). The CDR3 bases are TGTGCCAGCAGCATCGCGGGCGCTGGGGCCAACGTCCTGACTTTC. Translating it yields CASSIAGAGANVLTF.